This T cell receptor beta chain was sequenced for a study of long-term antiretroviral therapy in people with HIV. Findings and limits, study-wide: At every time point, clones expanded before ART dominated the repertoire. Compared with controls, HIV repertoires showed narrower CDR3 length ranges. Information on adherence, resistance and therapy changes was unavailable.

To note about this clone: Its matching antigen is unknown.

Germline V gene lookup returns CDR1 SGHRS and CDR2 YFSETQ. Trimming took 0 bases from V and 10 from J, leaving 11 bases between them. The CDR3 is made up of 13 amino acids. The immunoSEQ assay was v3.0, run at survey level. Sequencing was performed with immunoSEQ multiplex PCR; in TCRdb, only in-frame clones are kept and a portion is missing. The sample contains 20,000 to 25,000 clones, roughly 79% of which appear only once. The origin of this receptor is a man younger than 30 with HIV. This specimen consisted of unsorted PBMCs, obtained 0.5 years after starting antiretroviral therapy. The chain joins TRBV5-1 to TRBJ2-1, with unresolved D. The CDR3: CASSLDGDSEQFF. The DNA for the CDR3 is TGCGCCAGCAGCTTGGACGGCGATAGCGAGCAGTTCTTC. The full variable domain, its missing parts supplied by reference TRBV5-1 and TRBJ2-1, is KAGVTQTPRYLIKTRGQQVTLSCSPISGHRSVSWYQQTPGQGLQFLFEYFSETQRNKGNFPGRFSGRQFSNSRSEMNVSTLELGDSALYLCASSLDGDSEQFFGPGTRLTVL.